One and the same sample provided the 9 T cell receptor beta chains below, sequenced in a study of T cell repertoires in cytomegalovirus infection. One entry per CDR3 protein, called by TCRdb with MiXCR from the reads. The sample lists about 69,000 distinct CDR3 sequences; under 30% were seen once. These receptors lack a known antigen. The sample here was CD8+ T cells from cultured PBMCs, taken from culture after CMV antigen stimulation. These receptors were collected from a human donor in good health (CMV status not recorded). Some clones in this sample may be carry-over from other donors' samples.

The CDR3 loop is CSAKTTGTDTTDTQYF. As DNA, the CDR3 is TGCAGTGCTAAAACAACCGGGACCGACACCACAGATACGCAGTATTTT. The V and J genes are TRBV20-1 and TRBJ2-3; D might be TRBD1 or TRBD2, each matching 5 bases. Germline CDR1 and CDR2: DFQATT and SNEGSKA (reference sequence). This CDR3 has 16 amino acids. Trimming removed 4 bases at V and 2 bases at J, with 19 bases between.

The V and J genes are TRBV30 and TRBJ1-5, with 7 positions matching TRBD1. CDR1 and CDR2 from the germline V gene are GTSNPN and SVGIG (reference sequence). The CDR3 is 15 residues long. J gave up 3 bases and V 0 bases, and 5 bases lay outside the gene matches. Written as DNA, the CDR3 is TGTGCCTGGAGTGTAACTGGGACAGACAATCAGCCCCAGCATTTT. Residues: CAWSVTGTDNQPQHF.

This clonotype was counted at least ten times. This chain links TRBV4-2 with TRBJ1-4; no clear D gene. Germline-derived CDR1 and CDR2 are LGHNA and YNFKEQ. The CDR3 has 15 amino acids. Trimming took off 1 base at V and 7 bases at J, with 13 bases between the two ends. The CDR3 DNA sequence: TGTGCCAGCAGCCAAGCCCAAGTTTCGGGTGAAAAACTGTTTTTT. This encodes CASSQAQVSGEKLFF.

The chain links TRBV10-2 to TRBJ2-2; 8 bases fit TRBD2. J lost 0 bases, V lost 2 bases, and 5 bases had no gene match. The CDR3 is 17 residues long. Germline CDR1 WSHSY, CDR2 SAAADI. The CDR3 nucleotides are TGCGCCAGCAGTGAGGGGCTAGCGGGTTCGAACACCGGGGAGCTGTTTTTT. Amino acid sequence: CASSEGLAGSNTGELFF.

This clonotype was observed a handful of times. This chain connects TRBV12-3 or TRBV12-4 to TRBJ2-5; no clear D. The CDR3 loop spans 14 amino acids. V lost 4 bases to trimming and J lost 9 bases, with 18 bases between them. The CDR3 bases are TGTGCCAGCAGTTCGTCTCTTTCTCCGAGCGCCCAGTACTTC. Translation gives CASSSSLSPSAQYF.

This chain connects TRBV19 to TRBJ2-5; 8 bases agree with TRBD2. With 5 bases clipped from V and 2 bases from J, the junction kept 7 bases outside the gene matches. This CDR3 comprises 15 residues. Germline values: CDR1 LNHDA, CDR2 SQIVND (reference sequence). CDR3 loop: CASSAKAGEQETQYF. Here the CDR3 DNA reads TGTGCCAGTAGTGCAAAAGCGGGGGAACAAGAGACCCAGTACTTC.

The rearrangement links TRBV11-3 to TRBJ2-7; 9 bases agree with TRBD2. V dropped 5 bases and J dropped 11; count of bases not matched to a gene: 16. CDR1 is SGHNT and CDR2 is YENEEA in the germline V gene. The CDR3 is 15 amino acids. CDR3 amino acids: CASSNPGLATTKEYF. In DNA, the CDR3 is TGTGCCAGCAGCAACCCGGGACTAGCCACCACGAAGGAGTACTTC.

This rearrangement joins TRBV7-3 to TRBJ2-3, with D possibly TRBD2 on 7 matching bases. The V end lost 4 bases, the J end lost 2 bases, and 16 bases lay between the germline ends. The V gene's germline CDR1 is SGHTA and CDR2 FQGTGA. This CDR3 is 16 amino acids long. The CDR3 loop reads CASSSMNGGPTDTQYF. The DNA for the CDR3 is TGTGCCAGCAGCTCAATGAACGGGGGGCCCACAGATACGCAGTATTTT.

In its sample, this clonotype was seen a few times. V is TRBV7-3 and J is TRBJ2-3; D unclear. The CDR3 sequence is 13 residues long. The V end was cut by 8 bases, the J end by 1 base, with 10 bases between. Germline CDR1 is SGHTA and CDR2 is FQGTGA. DNA of the CDR3: TGTGCCAGCCCTCCAAAGGGCACAGATACGCAGTATTTT. Residues: CASPPKGTDTQYF. Full variable domain (missing parts from reference TRBV7-3 and TRBJ2-3): GAGVSQTPSNKVTEKGKYVELRCDPISGHTALYWYRQSLGQGPEFLIYFQGTGAADDSGLPNDRFFAVRPEGSVSTLKIQRTERGDSAVYLCASPPKGTDTQYFGPGTRLTVL.